Below, 21 T cell receptor beta chains from the same sample are listed, as sequenced in a study of a mutant IDH1 vaccine in newly diagnosed glioma. Repertoires were generated with immunoSEQ multiplex PCR, while TCRdb's copy carries only in-frame clones and drops some. The data contain approximately 31,000 clones, roughly 84% of them singletons. The time point is: week 47, end of study. What each vaccine dose contained was 300 ug of mutant IDH1 20-mer peptide, accompanied by topical imiquimod. These receptors lack a known antigen. The sample consisted of PBMCs, taken from a glioma patient whose treatment included an IDH1 peptide vaccine. These receptors came from a man between 25 and 39 years old with glioma.

The rearrangement joins TRBV10-3 to TRBJ1-1, with D hard to call. CDR3 length: 13 residues. Germline assignment: CDR1 ENHRY and CDR2 SYGVKD. Trimming left V 4 bases short and J 6 bases short, with 12 bases between. The CDR3 protein is CAISGTLDAEAFF. CDR3 nucleotide sequence: TGTGCCATCAGTGGGACCCTGGACGCTGAAGCTTTCTTT.

The count of this clone is one. The rearrangement joins TRBV30 to TRBJ2-4, with TRBD1 matching 8 bases. V lost 0 bases, J lost 2 bases, and 15 bases stayed unmatched. Germline lookup yields CDR1 GTSNPN and CDR2 SVGIG (reference sequence). The CDR3 is made up of 19 amino acids. CDR3 residues: CAWSVRRPQGALTKNIQYF. CDR3 bases: TGTGCCTGGAGTGTACGTAGACCTCAGGGGGCGCTAACCAAAAACATTCAGTACTTC.

This clone was counted once. This chain links TRBV6-5 with TRBJ2-7; the D gene is possibly TRBD1 (6 bases). V was trimmed by 5 bases and J by 3 bases, leaving 8 bases between them. The V gene's germline CDR1 is MNHEY and CDR2 SVGAGI. CDR3 length: 12 amino acids. CDR3: CASSTGIYEQYF. The CDR3, as DNA: TGTGCCAGCAGTACAGGGATCTACGAGCAGTACTTC.

This clone has only one observation. The chain combines TRBV28 with TRBJ1-1, with D unresolved. V was clipped by 3 bases and J by 7 bases, with 6 bases between them. The CDR3 sequence is 11 residues long. The germline gives CDR1 MDHEN, CDR2 SYDVKM. DNA of the CDR3: TGTGCCAGCAGTTTTGCCGGTGAAGCTTTCTTT. Encoded protein: CASSFAGEAFF.

This chain connects TRBV5-1 to TRBJ2-7; TRBD2 matches at 8 bases. Losses at the gene ends were 2 bases for V and 0 bases for J; bases not matched to a gene: 7. From germline, CDR1 is SGHRS and CDR2 YFSETQ. This CDR3 comprises 16 residues. CDR3 sequence (DNA): TGCGCCAGCAGCTTTAAGGAGACTAGCGCCTCCTACGAGCAGTACTTC. Amino acids: CASSFKETSASYEQYF.

The chain couples TRBV7-2 to TRBJ2-3, with D unclear. The CDR3 contains 15 residues. Between the trimmed V and J ends, which lost 1 base and 3 bases, there was a span of 11 bases. Looked up from germline, CDR1 is SGHTA and CDR2 is FQGNSA. The CDR3 is CASSLEHPRTDTQYF. For the CDR3, the DNA is TGTGCCAGCAGCTTAGAACACCCTAGGACAGATACGCAGTATTTT.

This clone appeared a single time. The chain joins TRBV9 to TRBJ2-3; no definite D call. The CDR3 spans 16 residues. Germline-derived CDR1 and CDR2 are SGDLS and YYNGEE. V was pared by 2 bases and J by 4 bases, with 17 bases between. CDR3 sequence: CASSVAYQKPADTQYF. CDR3 bases: TGTGCCAGCAGCGTCGCTTACCAGAAGCCCGCAGATACGCAGTATTTT.

This clone was seen once. The genes are TRBV9 and TRBJ2-1, with 12 bases matching TRBD2. Losses at the gene ends were 0 bases for V and 7 bases for J; bases not matched to a gene: 5. The germline V gene encodes CDR1 SGDLS and CDR2 YYNGEE. This CDR3 is 16 amino acids long. CDR3 in DNA: TGTGCCAGCAGCGTAGGGTCCCTAGCGGGAGGGAATGAGCAGTTCTTC. As protein: CASSVGSLAGGNEQFF.

The chain joins TRBV2 to TRBJ2-5; D is ambiguous. The V end was cut by 1 base, the J end by 13 bases, with 13 bases between. The V gene's germline CDR1 is SNHLY and CDR2 FYNNEI. CDR3 length equals 12 residues. CDR3 protein: CASSEGPAQPYF. The CDR3 DNA is TGTGCCAGCAGTGAAGGGCCGGCTCAACCGTACTTC.

The genes are TRBV7-6 and TRBJ1-1; 8 bases line up with TRBD1. The ends lost 3 bases at V and 1 base at J; junction bases unmatched: 7. CDR3 length: 16 residues. CDR1 SGHVS and CDR2 FNYEAQ come from the germline V gene. In DNA, the CDR3 is TGTGCCAGCAGCTTCCAAGAACAGGGGGGGAACACTGAAGCTTTCTTT. Protein sequence: CASSFQEQGGNTEAFF. Filled out from reference TRBV7-6 and TRBJ1-1, the complete variable domain reads GAGVSQSPRYKVTKRGQDVALRCDPISGHVSLYWYRQALGQGPEFLTYFNYEAQQDKSGLPNDRFSAERPEGSISTLTIQRTEQRDSAMYRCASSFQEQGGNTEAFFGQGTRLTVV.

The rearrangement joins TRBV7-6 to TRBJ1-1; D call uncertain. With 2 bases removed from V and 1 base from J, the gap between germline ends came to 5 bases. Germline loops: CDR1 SGHVS, CDR2 FNYEAQ. This CDR3 is built from 13 residues. The CDR3 loop is CASSLWGNTEAFF. CDR3 bases: TGTGCCAGCAGCTTATGGGGGAACACTGAAGCTTTCTTT. The entire variable domain, with the rest obtained from reference TRBV7-6 and TRBJ1-1, is as follows: GAGVSQSPRYKVTKRGQDVALRCDPISGHVSLYWYRQALGQGPEFLTYFNYEAQQDKSGLPNDRFSAERPEGSISTLTIQRTEQRDSAMYRCASSLWGNTEAFFGQGTRLTVV.

V usage is TRBV5-1 and J usage is TRBJ1-1; D call uncertain. Per the germline V gene, CDR1 is SGHRS and CDR2 is YFSETQ. The CDR3 runs to 17 residues. V was cut by 4 bases and J by 3 bases, with 22 bases left in between. The CDR3: CASSLQARLDGDTEAFF. In DNA, the CDR3 is TGCGCCAGCAGCCTCCAAGCCCGCTTAGATGGGGACACTGAAGCTTTCTTT. The whole variable domain, filled in from reference TRBV5-1 and TRBJ1-1, reads KAGVTQTPRYLIKTRGQQVTLSCSPISGHRSVSWYQQTPGQGLQFLFEYFSETQRNKGNFPGRFSGRQFSNSRSEMNVSTLELGDSALYLCASSLQARLDGDTEAFFGQGTRLTVV.

This clone was counted a few times. V usage is TRBV7-9 and J usage is TRBJ1-5; D is possibly TRBD1 (5 bases). With 1 base removed from V and 5 bases from J, the gap between germline ends came to 12 bases. CDR3 size: 15 residues. From germline, CDR1 is SEHNR and CDR2 FQNEAQ (reference sequence). Here the CDR3 reads CASSLGGTADQPQHF. CDR3 coding DNA: TGTGCCAGCAGCTTAGGAGGGACTGCCGATCAGCCCCAGCATTTT. The entire variable domain, with the rest obtained from reference TRBV7-9 and TRBJ1-5, is as follows: DTGVSQNPRHKITKRGQNVTFRCDPISEHNRLYWYRQTLGQGPEFLTYFQNEAQLEKSRLLSDRFSAERPKGSFSTLEIQRTEQGDSAMYLCASSLGGTADQPQHFGDGTRLSIL.

There are a few counts of this clone. The J gene is TRBJ2-2, the V gene TRBV10-3; no clear D. Germline V gives CDR1 ENHRY, CDR2 SYGVKD. The CDR3 covers 16 residues. Trimming took off 3 bases at V and 6 bases at J, with 17 bases between the two ends. The CDR3 here is CAISDSGPMGSGELFF. The DNA for the CDR3 is TGTGCCATCAGTGATTCGGGCCCTATGGGGTCCGGGGAGCTGTTTTTT.

Concerning this clone itself: One junction end does not reproduce the germline sequence, and a read error may be involved. The chain has TRBV7-9 and TRBJ2-7, with 7 bases identical to TRBD2. CDR1 is SEHNR and CDR2 is FQNEAQ in the germline V gene (reference sequence). CDR3 size: 13 residues. This CDR3 is CASKASGTYEQYF. In DNA form, the CDR3 reads TGTGCAAGCAAGGCTAGCGGAACCTACGAGCAGTACTTC.

The chain joins TRBV19 to TRBJ2-1; D tentatively fits TRBD1 or TRBD2 (6 bases each). The CDR3 is 13 residues long. Germline lookup yields CDR1 LNHDA and CDR2 SQIVND (reference sequence). The V and J ends lost 5 bases and 6 bases respectively, with 11 bases between them. The DNA for the CDR3 is TGTGCCAGTAGTTGGGGGGCCCTCAATGAGCAGTTCTTC. Residues: CASSWGALNEQFF. Full variable domain (missing parts from reference TRBV19 and TRBJ2-1): DGGITQSPKYLFRKEGQNVTLSCEQNLNHDAMYWYRQDPGQGLRLIYYSQIVNDFQKGDIAEGYSVSREKKESFPLTVTSAQKNPTAFYLCASSWGALNEQFFGPGTRLTVL.

The rearrangement joins TRBV29-1 to TRBJ1-3, with D perhaps TRBD1 (5 bases). Germline V gives CDR1 SQVTM, CDR2 ANQGSEA. The CDR3 spans 15 residues. V gave up 6 bases and J gave up 3 bases, with 18 bases separating them. The CDR3, as DNA: TGCAGCGTGCTACTCACGGGGACGCTTGGAAACACCATATATTTT. It encodes CSVLLTGTLGNTIYF.

This clone was seen only a few times. The chain joins TRBV19 to TRBJ1-5; D is undetermined. There are 16 residues in the CDR3. V was cut by 6 bases and J by 10 bases, with 25 bases left in between. In germline, CDR1 is LNHDA, CDR2 SQIVND (reference sequence). CDR3 DNA: TGTGCCAGTAGGGCTGACGGGTCAGCGGGTTATGGTCCCCAGCATTTT. Its protein product is CASRADGSAGYGPQHF. The full variable domain, its missing parts supplied by reference TRBV19 and TRBJ1-5, is DGGITQSPKYLFRKEGQNVTLSCEQNLNHDAMYWYRQDPGQGLRLIYYSQIVNDFQKGDIAEGYSVSREKKESFPLTVTSAQKNPTAFYLCASRADGSAGYGPQHFGDGTRLSIL.

J is TRBJ2-3 and V is TRBV4-1, with D hard to call. This CDR3 spans 15 amino acids. V dropped 1 base and J dropped 6 bases, with 14 bases sitting between them. Germline CDR1 MGHRA, CDR2 YSYEKL. The CDR3 spells CASSQGLRTPDTQYF. The CDR3 DNA reads as TGCGCCAGCAGCCAAGGTTTGCGGACCCCGGATACGCAGTATTTT.

The chain carries TRBV19 and TRBJ1-5; 7 nucleotides agree with TRBD1. The CDR3 runs to 18 residues. Germline V gene lookup returns CDR1 LNHDA and CDR2 SQIVND (reference sequence). The junction had 14 bases not matched to a gene; V was cut back by 5 bases and J by 1 base. CDR3 nucleotides: TGTGCCAGTAGTTCGAGGGGGCGGGGAGGAGAAAGCAATCAGCCCCAGCATTTT. This gives the protein CASSSRGRGGESNQPQHF.

V usage is TRBV18 and J usage is TRBJ2-7; D is perhaps TRBD1 (6 bases). The germline V gene encodes CDR1 KGHSH and CDR2 LQKENI. V gave up 3 bases and J gave up 2 bases, with 14 bases separating them. This CDR3 region has 15 residues. This chain's CDR3 is CASSPRRQETYEQYF. The CDR3 DNA reads TGTGCCAGCTCACCTCGGAGACAGGAAACCTACGAGCAGTACTTC.